This is a list of T cell receptor beta chains from one sample in a study of regulatory T cells in long-lasting Graves disease. MiXCR, run by TCRdb on the multiplex PCR reads, gives a single entry per CDR3 protein. The sample has 350,000 to 500,000 distinct CDR3 sequences, 21% seen once; the top ten hold approximately 14%. This sample comprised peripheral blood mononuclear cells (PBMCs), obtained when the disease was refractory, from a patient treated with antithyroid drugs. The receptor set was obtained from a female donor with Graves disease. Each CDR3 is given with its conserved first and last residue. The order of the fields is V gene, clone size, J gene, D gene, CDR3 length, CDR3 protein, CDR3 DNA. The D gene is left open where the match is weak. The size field is filled for only some rows; it gives once, few, many or a size class.

v_gene: TRBV19
abundance: few
j_gene: TRBJ2-6
d_gene: TRBD1
len: 17
CDR3aa: CASSTGTGESGANVLTF
CDR3nt: TGTGCCAGTAGTACCGGGACAGGGGAATCTGGGGCCAACGTCCTGACTTTC

v_gene: TRBV9
abundance: many
j_gene: TRBJ2-5
d_gene: .
len: 14
CDR3aa: CASSPSGTQETQYF
CDR3nt: TGTGCCAGCAGCCCATCAGGGACCCAAGAGACCCAGTACTTC

v_gene: TRBV28
abundance: many
j_gene: TRBJ1-2
d_gene: TRBD1
len: 14
CDR3aa: CASTLPGGGYGYTF
CDR3nt: TGTGCCAGCACCCTCCCAGGGGGGGGCTATGGCTACACCTTC

v_gene: TRBV2
abundance: many
j_gene: TRBJ2-4
d_gene: .
len: 15
CDR3aa: CASSTFSEAKNIQYF
CDR3nt: TGTGCCAGCAGTACCTTTAGCGAGGCCAAAAACATTCAGTACTTC

v_gene: TRBV9
abundance: few
j_gene: TRBJ1-6
d_gene: .
len: 15
CDR3aa: CASSVEGTSGSPLHF
CDR3nt: TGTGCCAGCAGCGTCGAGGGAACCTCGGGTTCACCCCTCCACTTT

v_gene: TRBV19
abundance: few
j_gene: TRBJ2-1
d_gene: .
len: 14
CDR3aa: CASSMAGPYNEQFF
CDR3nt: TGTGCCAGTAGTATGGCGGGACCCTACAATGAGCAGTTCTTC

v_gene: TRBV4-1
abundance: .
j_gene: TRBJ1-4
d_gene: TRBD1
len: 18
CDR3aa: CASSQVLPRQGTNEKLFF
CDR3nt: TGCGCCAGCAGCCAAGTTCTCCCCAGACAGGGGACTAATGAAAAACTGTTTTTT

v_gene: TRBV2
abundance: once
j_gene: TRBJ2-5
d_gene: TRBD2
len: 17
CDR3aa: CASSQDNRLAGVKTQYF
CDR3nt: TGTGCCAGCAGCCAAGATAATCGGCTAGCGGGAGTAAAGACCCAGTACTTC

v_gene: TRBV28
abundance: .
j_gene: TRBJ1-5
d_gene: TRBD1
len: 18
CDR3aa: CASSTQGGGGCSNQPQHF
CDR3nt: TGTGCCAGCAGCACCCAAGGAGGGGGCGGATGTAGCAATCAGCCCCAGCATTTT

v_gene: TRBV3-1
abundance: many
j_gene: TRBJ2-7
d_gene: TRBD2
len: 14
CDR3aa: CASSPREGAYEQYF
CDR3nt: TGTGCCAGCAGCCCCCGGGAGGGTGCCTACGAGCAGTACTTC

v_gene: TRBV15
abundance: .
j_gene: TRBJ2-7
d_gene: TRBD2
len: 15
CDR3aa: CATSRGSSGSYEQYF
CDR3nt: TGTGCCACCAGCAGAGGGTCTAGCGGGAGCTACGAGCAGTACTTC

v_gene: TRBV20-1
abundance: many
j_gene: TRBJ1-2
d_gene: .
len: 14
CDR3aa: CSTKDPRTFYGYTF
CDR3nt: TGCAGTACAAAGGATCCCCGCACGTTCTATGGCTACACCTTC

v_gene: TRBV7-9
abundance: many
j_gene: TRBJ2-7
d_gene: TRBD2
len: 15
CDR3aa: CASSVTSGDTYEQYF
CDR3nt: TGTGCCAGCAGCGTGACTAGCGGGGATACATACGAGCAGTACTTC

v_gene: TRBV12-3/TRBV12-4
abundance: many
j_gene: TRBJ2-7
d_gene: .
len: 13
CDR3aa: CASSLAAGNEQYF
CDR3nt: TGTGCCAGCAGTTTAGCGGCGGGGAACGAGCAGTACTTC